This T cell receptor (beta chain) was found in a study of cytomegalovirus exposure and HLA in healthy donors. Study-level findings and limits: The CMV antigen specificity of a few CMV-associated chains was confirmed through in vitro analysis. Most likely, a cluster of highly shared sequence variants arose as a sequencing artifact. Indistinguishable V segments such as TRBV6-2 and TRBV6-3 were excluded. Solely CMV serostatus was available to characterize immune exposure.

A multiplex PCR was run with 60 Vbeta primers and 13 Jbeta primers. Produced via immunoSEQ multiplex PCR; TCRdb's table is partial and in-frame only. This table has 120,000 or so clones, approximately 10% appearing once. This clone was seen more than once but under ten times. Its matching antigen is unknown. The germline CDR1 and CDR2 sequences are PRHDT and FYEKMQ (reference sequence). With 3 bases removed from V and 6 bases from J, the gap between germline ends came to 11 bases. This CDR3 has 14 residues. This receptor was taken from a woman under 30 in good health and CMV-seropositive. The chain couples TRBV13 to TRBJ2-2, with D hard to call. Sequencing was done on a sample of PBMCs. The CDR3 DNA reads TGTGCCAGCAGCTTTGGTCCGGTTGCCGGGGAGCTGTTTTTT. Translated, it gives CASSFGPVAGELFF.